The clone carrying this T cell receptor beta chain was observed once. The antigen remains undetermined. These data are taken from a study of cytomegalovirus exposure and HLA in healthy donors. Findings and limits, study-wide: Some V segments could not be told apart, so they were left out, TRBV6-2 and TRBV6-3 among them. Cytomegalovirus-associated TCR beta chains were listed, numbering 150 to 200. A later examination showed that TCR association rates differed by HLA locus, with DRB1 most and HLA-C fewest.

The PCR contained 60 Vbeta and 13 Jbeta primers. Repertoires were generated with immunoSEQ multiplex PCR, while TCRdb's copy carries only in-frame clones and drops some. The data show roughly 200,000 clones, approximately 80% seen once. V lost 5 bases to trimming and J lost 4 bases, with 11 bases between them. Per the germline V gene, CDR1 is LNHDA and CDR2 is SQIVND (reference sequence). This CDR3 contains 13 residues. Source material: PBMCs. The chain recombines TRBV19 with TRBJ1-1, with D uncertain. This TCR derives from a boy younger than 10 in good health and CMV-seronegative. The CDR3 reads CASSPGGFTEAFF. The DNA of the CDR3 is TGTGCCAGTAGTCCAGGTGGTTTCACTGAAGCTTTCTTT.